The 25 T cell receptor beta chains listed next were all sequenced from one sample in a study of identical twins (dated by TCRdb to the mid-2010s). The library was built by means of 5' RACE. Instrument on record: Illumina HiSeq 2000. TCRdb's own reprocessing of the public reads used fastp at Q25 and MiXCR and kept productive beta chains. Each CDR3 protein gets just one entry, which takes the most common genes and DNA from the rows behind it. The sample profile shows about 200,000 distinct CDR3 sequences; roughly a tenth of them were found once. The ten biggest clones cover more than 8.5% of the sample. The sequencing input was memory T cells sorted from blood. The sample's cell subset or site, from its label and the paper: CD45RO+ enriched T cells. These TCRs come from a man aged 45-65 years in good health.

This clonotype was detected only a few times. The chain recombines TRBV28 with TRBJ2-4; 10 bases fit TRBD1. With V trimmed by 3 bases and J by 6 bases, 8 bases remained unmatched. The V gene's germline CDR1 is MDHEN and CDR2 SYDVKM. This CDR3 contains 16 residues. The CDR3 DNA reads TGTGCCAGCAGTTTCCCCGACAGGGGGCAGGGAAACATTCAGTACTTC. This gives the protein CASSFPDRGQGNIQYF. The full variable domain, rest sourced from reference TRBV28 and TRBJ2-4, is DVKVTQSSRYLVKRTGEKVFLECVQDMDHENMFWYRQDPGLGLRLIYFSYDVKMKEKGDIPEGYSVSREKKERFSLILESASTNQTSMYLCASSFPDRGQGNIQYFGAGTRLSVL.

This clonotype has only a few counts. In DNA form, the CDR3 reads TGTGCCAGCTCTGGGACAGGGGGCGGCTACACCTTC. Translation: CASSGTGGGYTF. The chain has TRBV18 and TRBJ1-2, with 12 nucleotides matching TRBD1. The junction had 1 base not matched to a gene; V was cut back by 6 bases and J by 8 bases. The V gene's germline CDR1 is KGHSH and CDR2 LQKENI. This CDR3 has 12 residues. Combining the CDR3 with reference TRBV18 and TRBJ1-2 gives the whole variable domain NAGVMQNPRHLVRRRGQEARLRCSPMKGHSHVYWYRQLPEEGLKFMVYLQKENIIDESGMPKERFSAEFPKEGPSILRIQQVVRGDSAAYFCASSGTGGGYTFGSGTRLTVV.

This chain connects TRBV4-3 to TRBJ2-1, with D tentatively TRBD2 (6 bases). Germline V CDR1 and CDR2: LGHNA, YSLEER. The CDR3 length is 18 residues. Trimming removed 1 base at V and 1 base at J, with 17 bases between. CDR3 sequence reads: CASSQVFRAGLSYNEQFF. Here the CDR3 DNA reads TGCGCCAGCAGCCAAGTTTTCCGAGCGGGCCTATCCTACAATGAGCAGTTCTTC.

CDR3 nucleotide sequence: TGTGCCAGCAGCCCCGGATTGGGACTAGCGGTTGAGTTCTTC. Its translation: CASSPGLGLAVEFF. The rearrangement joins TRBV6-1 to TRBJ2-1, with 11 bases matching TRBD2. The V and J ends lost 6 bases and 14 bases, in that order; junction bases with no gene match: 12. In germline, CDR1 is MNHNS, CDR2 SASEGT. This CDR3 has 14 amino acids.

This clonotype was observed a handful of times. The V gene is TRBV6-1, the J gene TRBJ1-5; no definite D call. The CDR3 has 13 residues. Looked up from germline, CDR1 is MNHNS and CDR2 is SASEGT. Trimming cost V 4 bases and J 0 bases, with 4 bases left between them. The CDR3 coding sequence is TGTGCCAGCAGTGTTCATAGCAATCAGCCCCAGCATTTT. Encoded protein: CASSVHSNQPQHF.

The chain has TRBV11-2 and TRBJ1-1, with TRBD1 identical over 10 bases. V gave up 3 bases and J gave up 11 bases; unmatched junction bases: 9. The CDR3 runs 14 residues. Germline CDR1 SGHAT, CDR2 FQNNGV. CDR3 region: CASSLRQGAFMAFF. The CDR3 DNA is TGTGCCAGCAGCTTGAGACAGGGGGCTTTTATGGCTTTCTTT.

This clonotype has at least ten counts. This chain connects TRBV3-1 to TRBJ2-7, with D perhaps TRBD1 (5 bases). V was shortened by 1 base and J by 0 bases, with 10 bases between the two germline ends. CDR3 length: 15 amino acids. Germline loops: CDR1 LGHDT, CDR2 YNNKEL (reference sequence). CDR3 sequence: CASSQGSRGSYEQYF. CDR3 in DNA: TGTGCCAGCAGCCAAGGGTCAAGGGGCTCCTACGAGCAGTACTTC.

This clonotype was observed at least ten times. The rearrangement uses TRBV20-1 and TRBJ1-1, with no clear D. With 5 bases removed from V and 6 bases from J, the gap between germline ends came to 16 bases. This CDR3 region has 13 residues. Germline CDR1 reads DFQATT; CDR2 reads SNEGSKA (reference sequence). CDR3 amino acids: CSAEGATPAEAFF. Written as DNA, the CDR3 is TGCAGTGCTGAAGGCGCGACGCCAGCTGAAGCTTTCTTT.

The table lists this clonotype with many counts. The DNA for the CDR3 is TGTGCCAGCAGTTTATTTACAGAGAACACTGAAGCTTTCTTT. Protein: CASSLFTENTEAFF. The chain uses TRBV28 and TRBJ1-1; D is undetermined. Germline-derived CDR1 and CDR2 are MDHEN and SYDVKM. This CDR3 is 14 amino acids long. V was pared by 1 base and J by 1 base, with 7 bases between.

A few counts support this clonotype. CDR3 sequence (DNA): TGTGCCAGCAGCCAGTATCTAGACAAAGAGACCCAGTACTTC. It translates to CASSQYLDKETQYF. This chain links TRBV4-2 with TRBJ2-5; D unresolved. The CDR3 contains 14 residues. Germline loops: CDR1 LGHNA, CDR2 YNFKEQ. The V gene lost 3 bases and the J gene lost 3 bases, with 11 bases spanning the gap.

The chain employs TRBV7-2 and TRBJ2-1; 8 nucleotides match TRBD2. The J segment lost 10 bases and the V segment lost 1 base, leaving 9 bases of the junction unmatched. Per the germline V gene, CDR1 is SGHTA and CDR2 is FQGNSA. The CDR3 is 15 amino acids. CDR3 nucleotide sequence: TGTGCCAGCAGCTTAGTCGGGGGGGGCTATCGGGAGCAGTTCTTC. Translating gives CASSLVGGGYREQFF.

This clonotype was observed a few times. V and J are TRBV30 and TRBJ2-7; 11 bases agree with TRBD1. With V trimmed by 5 bases and J by 1 base, 7 bases remained unmatched. The CDR3 is 15 residues long. Germline V gene lookup returns CDR1 GTSNPN and CDR2 SVGIG (reference sequence). The CDR3 DNA follows: TGTGCCTGGGATAGGACAGGGGGCATATCCTACGAGCAGTACTTC. Protein: CAWDRTGGISYEQYF.

The chain uses TRBV28 and TRBJ2-7; a weak D match, TRBD1 (6 bases). This CDR3 has 13 amino acids. CDR1 is MDHEN and CDR2 is SYDVKM in the germline V gene. The germline V and J ends were trimmed by 11 bases and 4 bases, with 18 bases remaining between them. This CDR3 reads CASQRAGEYEQYF. The DNA for the CDR3 is TGTGCCTCTCAAAGGGCAGGGGAATACGAGCAGTACTTC.

The V and J genes are TRBV12-3 or TRBV12-4 and TRBJ1-4, with 8 bases matching TRBD1. V dropped 1 base and J dropped 12; count of bases not matched to a gene: 25. There are 20 residues in the CDR3. Written as DNA, the CDR3 is TGTGCCAGCAGTTTAGATCGGGGGTTAGTGGGGACAGGCCAAGGGGAAGAACTGTTTTTT. It encodes CASSLDRGLVGTGQGEELFF.

This clonotype was seen a handful of times. This rearrangement joins TRBV7-2 to TRBJ2-7, with 9 bases matching TRBD2. The junction had 7 bases not matched to a gene; V was cut back by 1 base and J by 3 bases. CDR3 length: 16 amino acids. Germline lookup yields CDR1 SGHTA and CDR2 FQGNSA. This chain's CDR3 is CASSLVWSREGYEQYF. CDR3 nucleotide sequence: TGTGCCAGCAGCTTAGTTTGGTCGCGGGAGGGCTACGAGCAGTACTTC.

This rearrangement joins TRBV7-2 to TRBJ2-7; D possibly corresponds to TRBD2 (7 bases). Germline V gives CDR1 SGHTA, CDR2 FQGNSA. V was pared by 2 bases and J by 1 base, with 12 bases between. The CDR3 is 15 residues long. This chain's CDR3 is CASSLRGGLSYEQYF. CDR3 in DNA: TGTGCCAGCAGCTTAAGGGGGGGGCTATCCTACGAGCAGTACTTC.

This clonotype has only a few counts. V is TRBV5-5 and J is TRBJ2-1; 7 positions match TRBD1. Germline CDR1 SGHKS, CDR2 YYEKEE (reference sequence). This CDR3 is 16 amino acids long. J gave up 0 bases and V 4 bases, and 7 bases lay outside the gene matches. Written as DNA, the CDR3 is TGTGCCAGCAGCGCCTCCGGGACAGCCTCCTACAATGAGCAGTTCTTC. Its protein product is CASSASGTASYNEQFF.

This chain uses TRBV29-1 with TRBJ2-3; 11 bases fit TRBD2. Per germline, CDR1 SQVTM and CDR2 ANQGSEA. The ends lost 7 bases at V and 2 bases at J; junction bases unmatched: 8. The CDR3 spans 15 residues. The CDR3 nucleotides read TGCAGCGCACCGACTAGCGGGGCGCTCACAGATACGCAGTATTTT. It is translated as CSAPTSGALTDTQYF.

The gene calls are TRBV6-5 and TRBJ2-7; 7 bases align to TRBD2. J was trimmed by 2 bases and V by 2 bases; bases with no gene match: 6. Germline CDR1 and CDR2: MNHEY and SVGAGI. The length of the CDR3 is 15 residues. CDR3 nucleotides: TGTGCCAGCAGTTACGGTCGGGGGGTAGCCTACGAGCAGTACTTC. Its translation: CASSYGRGVAYEQYF.

The CDR3 DNA reads as TGTGCCAGCAGCTTCTACAGCGGGGGGAGCCAAGAGACCCAGTACTTC. Its protein is CASSFYSGGSQETQYF. The rearrangement joins TRBV5-6 to TRBJ2-5; 9 bases align to TRBD2. Germline V gene sequence: CDR1 SGHDT, CDR2 YYEEEE. V lost 2 bases and J lost 1; bases outside the gene matches: 6. This CDR3 has 16 residues.

This clonotype came up many times. The chain recombines TRBV20-1 with TRBJ2-5; D gene ambiguous. This CDR3 is 14 amino acids long. Germline-derived CDR1 and CDR2 are DFQATT and SNEGSKA (reference sequence). Trimming stripped 3 bases from V and 0 bases from J, with 11 bases between. DNA for the CDR3: TGCAGTGCTAGCTGGGGAATGAACCAAGAGACCCAGTACTTC. This codes for CSASWGMNQETQYF.

V gene TRBV30 combines with J gene TRBJ2-7; D is perhaps TRBD2 (6 bases). The V end was cut by 4 bases, the J end by 0 bases, with 13 bases between. CDR1 and CDR2 from the germline V gene are GTSNPN and SVGIG (reference sequence). The CDR3 spans 14 residues. CDR3 amino acids: CAWKRLVDSYEQYF. The CDR3 DNA reads as TGTGCCTGGAAGAGACTAGTCGACTCCTACGAGCAGTACTTC.

This clonotype has more than one count but fewer than ten. The chain carries TRBV7-9 and TRBJ2-4; D uncertain. CDR3 length: 14 amino acids. Germline lookup yields CDR1 SEHNR and CDR2 FQNEAQ (reference sequence). Deletions cut 1 base from V and 8 bases from J, with 12 bases between. In DNA form, the CDR3 reads TGTGCCAGCAGCTTAGTTGGGAAGGTTGACATTCAGTACTTC. Its translation: CASSLVGKVDIQYF.

This clonotype has only a few counts. The genes are TRBV24-1 and TRBJ2-5; a weak D match, TRBD2 (5 bases). Germline CDR1 reads KGHDR; CDR2 reads SFDVKD. CDR3 length: 15 amino acids. Trimming took 10 bases from V and 0 from J, leaving 17 bases between them. In DNA, the CDR3 is TGTGCCACAGGTGGAGGCACGACGTACCAAGAGACCCAGTACTTC. This sequence encodes CATGGGTTYQETQYF.

A few counts support this clonotype. The rearrangement links TRBV28 to TRBJ1-1; D remains unclear. This CDR3 contains 14 residues. V lost 6 bases, J lost 1 base, and 12 bases lay in between. Germline V gene lookup returns CDR1 MDHEN and CDR2 SYDVKM. CDR3 DNA sequence: TGTGCCAGCAGAACAAGGACGGAGAACACTGAAGCTTTCTTT. Its translation: CASRTRTENTEAFF.